The 17 T cell receptor beta chains below come from one sample, sequenced in a study of neoadjuvant anti-PD-1 for oral cavity cancer. Method: immunoSEQ multiplex PCR; TCRdb's copy keeps in-frame clones and lacks some. Seen here are approximately 12,000 clones, about 60% observed once, and the top ten hold 6.5% to 7%. This sample comprised tumor tissue, obtained before nivolumab (anti-PD-1) treatment. The receptors originated from a person aged 35 to 85 with oral cavity squamous cell carcinoma. The donor label of this sample is uncertain.

The chain joins TRBV27 to TRBJ2-7, with D perhaps matching TRBD2 (6 bases). The CDR3 covers 12 residues. Trimming took 5 bases from V and 8 from J, leaving 13 bases between them. Germline lookup yields CDR1 MNHEY and CDR2 SMNVEV (reference sequence). The CDR3, as DNA: TGTGCCAGCAGTCCCCCCGCGGGAAAGCAGTACTTC. It is translated as CASSPPAGKQYF.

This rearrangement joins TRBV9 to TRBJ2-7, with TRBD2 matching over 9 bases. V was clipped by 4 bases and J by 6 bases; unmatched bases: 8. The V gene's germline CDR1 is SGDLS and CDR2 YYNGEE. The CDR3 length is 14 residues. CDR3 region: CASSSEGSGSEQYF. The CDR3 DNA reads TGTGCCAGCAGCTCCGAGGGTAGCGGGAGCGAGCAGTACTTC.

This clone is labeled medium-sized (0.01 to 0.1%). The rearrangement links TRBV9 to TRBJ1-1; no firm D call. In germline, CDR1 is SGDLS, CDR2 YYNGEE. The V end lost 2 bases, the J end lost 0 bases, and 5 bases lay between the germline ends. The CDR3 contains 13 residues. For the CDR3, the DNA is TGTGCCAGCAGCGTCACGGTGAACACTGAAGCTTTCTTT. It translates to CASSVTVNTEAFF.

The chain carries TRBV18 and TRBJ2-2; 7 nucleotides agree with TRBD1. Trimming removed 4 bases from V and 4 bases from J; junction bases left unmatched: 6. Germline V gene data show CDR1 as KGHSH and CDR2 as LQKENI. The CDR3 spans 15 residues. CDR3 region: CASSRDSPGTGELFF. CDR3 nucleotides: TGTGCCAGCTCACGGGACAGCCCGGGCACCGGGGAGCTGTTTTTT.

This clone is labeled as medium-sized (0.01 to 0.1%). The chain employs TRBV7-6 and TRBJ1-6; the match to TRBD1 covers 10 bases. V dropped 3 bases and J dropped 8; count of bases not matched to a gene: 4. The CDR3 loop spans 15 amino acids. Germline V CDR1 and CDR2: SGHVS, FNYEAQ. This CDR3 is CASSFGQGGDSPLHF. DNA of the CDR3: TGTGCCAGCAGCTTCGGACAGGGGGGGGATTCACCCCTCCACTTT.

In this sample, this clone turned up a few times. The chain links TRBV5-4 to TRBJ2-5; 9 bases align to TRBD1. This CDR3 region has 17 residues. Germline CDR1 reads SGHNT; CDR2 reads YYREEE (reference sequence). Losses at the gene ends were 4 bases for V and 5 bases for J; bases not matched to a gene: 15. CDR3 residues: CASSTPRLGTGWETQYF. In DNA, the CDR3 is TGTGCCAGCAGCACCCCGCGTCTGGGGACAGGGTGGGAGACCCAGTACTTC.

The CDR3 nucleotides are TGCAGCCTCAGGGACTATGGAGAGACCCAGTACTTC. Its protein product is CSLRDYGETQYF. This chain joins TRBV29-1 and TRBJ2-5, with 7 nucleotides matching TRBD2. The CDR3 totals 12 residues. The J segment lost 4 bases and the V segment lost 8 bases, leaving 7 bases of the junction unmatched. The germline V gene has CDR1 SQVTM and CDR2 ANQGSEA.

This clone appeared once. The chain couples TRBV5-1 to TRBJ1-4, with D possibly being TRBD1 (6 bases). V was trimmed by 2 bases and J by 0 bases, leaving 17 bases between them. Germline CDR1 is SGHRS and CDR2 is YFSETQ. This CDR3 is built from 18 residues. CDR3 in amino acids: CASSFRPGAGTTNEKLFF. In DNA, the CDR3 is TGCGCCAGCAGCTTTCGCCCGGGGGCAGGGACAACTAATGAAAAACTGTTTTTT.

V usage is TRBV6-5 and J usage is TRBJ2-1, with D perhaps TRBD1 (5 bases). The CDR3 contains 16 residues. Germline CDR1 reads MNHEY; CDR2 reads SVGAGI. The V gene lost 2 bases and the J gene lost 5 bases, with 16 bases spanning the gap. CDR3 in amino acids: CASSYRGTHSHNEQFF. The CDR3 nucleotides are TGTGCCAGCAGTTACAGGGGTACGCATTCCCACAATGAGCAGTTCTTC.

The rearrangement uses TRBV18 and TRBJ1-6; D is unclear. Germline V gives CDR1 KGHSH, CDR2 LQKENI. The CDR3 sequence is 12 residues long. Trimming shortened V by 2 bases and J by 10 bases, and 6 bases separated the two germline ends. CDR3 nucleotide sequence: TGTGCCAGCTCACCAAATTCCTCACCCCTCCACTTT. This encodes CASSPNSSPLHF.

V is TRBV14 and J is TRBJ1-5; TRBD1 might be the D (5 bases). Deletions cut 1 base from V and 4 bases from J, with 8 bases between. The CDR3 is made up of 14 amino acids. The germline gives CDR1 SGHDN, CDR2 FVKESK. CDR3 sequence (DNA): TGTGCCAGCAGCCAAGTTCGGGGGAATCAGCCCCAGCATTTT. It specifies CASSQVRGNQPQHF.

The chain has TRBV10-2 and TRBJ2-3; TRBD2 aligns across 12 bases. This CDR3 contains 14 residues. CDR1 and CDR2 (germline): WSHSY, SAAADI. J lost 7 bases, V lost 6 bases, and 5 bases had no gene match. CDR3 residues: CASRETSGGHTQYF. DNA of the CDR3: TGCGCCAGCAGGGAGACTAGCGGGGGTCATACGCAGTATTTT.

This clone was seen a few times. V usage is TRBV28 and J usage is TRBJ1-2; 9 nucleotides align to TRBD1. The CDR3 consists of 13 residues. Germline CDR1 and CDR2: MDHEN and SYDVKM. J gave up 5 bases and V 5 bases, and 3 bases lay outside the gene matches. The CDR3 DNA reads as TGTGCCAGCAGTACGGGACAGGGTTATGGCTACACCTTC. This encodes CASSTGQGYGYTF.

The chain joins TRBV9 to TRBJ2-5, with D tentatively TRBD2 (6 bases). Germline V CDR1 and CDR2: SGDLS, YYNGEE. V was shortened by 4 bases and J by 7 bases, with 17 bases between the two germline ends. The CDR3 has 14 amino acids. The CDR3 spells CASSLAETRGTQYF. Here the CDR3 DNA reads TGTGCCAGCAGCTTAGCGGAGACCCGGGGGACCCAGTACTTC.

The chain uses TRBV4-1 and TRBJ2-2; D possibly corresponds to TRBD2 (6 bases). CDR3 length: 17 amino acids. The V end was cut by 0 bases, the J end by 5 bases, with 16 bases between. Looked up from germline, CDR1 is MGHRA and CDR2 is YSYEKL. The CDR3 nucleotides read TGCGCCAGCAGCCAAGAGGCAGGAGGGATCGGTACCGGGGAGCTGTTTTTT. It codes for CASSQEAGGIGTGELFF.

J is TRBJ2-5 and V is TRBV7-7; possibly TRBD2 for D (6 bases). The V and J ends lost 5 bases and 5 bases respectively, with 18 bases between them. CDR1 SSHAT and CDR2 FNYEAQ come from the germline V gene (reference sequence). The length of the CDR3 is 15 residues. The CDR3, as DNA: TGTGCCAGCAGCCCGGACGGATCGGGGGTTGAGACCCAGTACTTC. Its translation is CASSPDGSGVETQYF.

V is TRBV15 and J is TRBJ2-3, with a tentative D call TRBD2 (7 bases). The CDR3 sequence is 16 residues long. Trimming took off 5 bases at V and 5 bases at J, with 20 bases between the two ends. CDR1 and CDR2 from the germline V gene are LNHNV and YYDKDF (reference sequence). CDR3: CATSRGGGNVRDTQYF. In DNA, the CDR3 is TGTGCCACCAGCCGAGGGGGGGGCAACGTGCGAGATACGCAGTATTTT.